This T cell receptor beta chain was recorded in a study of tumor-infiltrating lymphocytes in primary liver carcinoma. Whole-study context: Productive TCRbeta reads per sample were roughly 3.5 to 7.13 million, not differing by tissue.

Unsorted bulk tissue, roughly 19-34 mg of it, served as the source for co-extraction of RNA and DNA. With respect to this clonotype: Germline is not matched at one junction end, which may reflect a read error.

The authors made TCR beta cDNA from 500 to 600 ng total RNA with a constant-region primer. Modified slightly, ARM-PCR produced TCR beta libraries over three nested multiplex PCR rounds. TRBV1-TRBV30 forward primers paired with a C-beta reverse primer were used in the first two PCR rounds, which ran roughly 11 cycles each. One entry per CDR3 protein, called by TCRdb with MiXCR from the multiplex PCR reads. This repertoire shows tens of thousands of distinct CDR3 sequences, approximately 70% found once; its top ten account for roughly a fifth. CDR3 size: 16 residues. CDR1 and CDR2 (germline): SGHNT, YYREEE (reference sequence).

The chain carries TRBV5-4 and TRBJ2-1, with TRBD1 matching 8 bases. The TCR originated in a man aged 35-49 years with primary liver carcinoma and hepatitis B virus infection. The sequenced material came from liver tumor tissue from sampling region 1. Indicated subset: tumor region T1, superior pole. CDR3 DNA sequence: TGTGTCAGCAGCTTGGATGGCAGGGGGCAATACGATGAGCAGTTCTTC. It encodes CVSSLDGRGQYDEQFF.